A single sample is the source of the 23 T cell receptor beta chains below, sequenced in a study of cytomegalovirus exposure and HLA in healthy donors. Primers: 60 Vbeta forward and 13 Jbeta reverse. Assay: immunoSEQ multiplex PCR; the TCRdb copy retains only in-frame clones and omits some. The sample holds around 100,000 clones, approximately 78% seen once. Sequenced: PBMCs. The receptors originated from a man aged 30 to 39 in good health and CMV-seropositive.

In DNA form, the CDR3 reads TGTGCCAGCAGTTCCCGGGACTGGTACTACGAGCAGTACGTC. This encodes CASSSRDWYYEQYV. V is TRBV2 and J is TRBJ2-7; D possibly corresponds to TRBD2 (6 bases). V dropped 5 bases and J dropped 3 bases, with 14 bases sitting between them. CDR1 SNHLY and CDR2 FYNNEI come from the germline V gene. The CDR3 totals 14 residues.

This CDR3 is CASSPDRNQPQHF. The CDR3 coding sequence is TGTGCCAGCAGCCCAGACAGGAATCAGCCCCAGCATTTT. The chain couples TRBV6-5 to TRBJ1-5, with a weak D call TRBD1 (6 bases). CDR3 length equals 13 residues. Trimming removed 6 bases at V and 4 bases at J, with 10 bases between. In germline, CDR1 is MNHEY, CDR2 SVGAGI.

The chain is built from TRBV11-1 and TRBJ2-1; weak D call: TRBD2 (5 bases). CDR3 length: 15 amino acids. The V end lost 3 bases, the J end lost 1 base, and 10 bases lay between the germline ends. From germline, CDR1 is SGHAT and CDR2 FQDESV (reference sequence). The CDR3 DNA reads as TGTGCCAGCAGCTTTAGAGCGGATTCCTACAATGAGCAGTTCTTC. It specifies CASSFRADSYNEQFF.

The V call is TRBV4-2, the J call TRBJ2-3; a weak D match, TRBD2 (5 bases). This CDR3 is built from 17 residues. Trimming took 4 bases from V and 5 from J, leaving 22 bases between them. CDR1 and CDR2 (germline): LGHNA, YNFKEQ. CDR3 sequence reads: CASSLPRSRREKDTQYF. The CDR3 DNA follows: TGTGCCAGCAGCCTCCCACGTTCTCGTCGGGAAAAAGATACGCAGTATTTT.

This clone was observed a handful of times. V is TRBV7-2 and J is TRBJ2-7; 8 bases line up with TRBD2. The CDR3 runs to 15 residues. Germline V gives CDR1 SGHTA, CDR2 FQGNSA. V was clipped by 1 base and J by 4 bases; unmatched bases: 6. This CDR3 is CASSLVAGNQYEQYF. CDR3 nucleotides: TGTGCCAGCAGCTTAGTAGCGGGGAATCAGTACGAGCAGTACTTC.

This chain uses TRBV4-1 with TRBJ1-2, with 7 bases identical to TRBD1. After removal of 1 base from V and 3 bases from J, the junction contained 11 bases not matched to a gene. This CDR3 region has 17 residues. Germline V gene data show CDR1 as MGHRA and CDR2 as YSYEKL. This CDR3 reads CASSQVVGGEPYYGYTF. CDR3 sequence (DNA): TGCGCCAGCAGCCAAGTGGTAGGGGGCGAGCCCTACTATGGCTACACCTTC.

A remark on this clone: Other DNA sequences in the sample encode the same CDR3. The chain couples TRBV5-4 to TRBJ2-1; 7 positions agree with TRBD1. There are 14 residues in the CDR3. Losses at the gene ends were 0 bases for V and 3 bases for J; bases not matched to a gene: 0. The germline gives CDR1 SGHNT, CDR2 YYREEE (reference sequence). This CDR3 reads CASSLGQGYNEQFF. DNA for the CDR3: TGTGCCAGCAGCTTGGGACAGGGCTACAATGAGCAGTTCTTC.

The CDR3: CASSTFYEQYF. The CDR3, as DNA: TGTGCCAGCAGCACATTCTACGAGCAGTACTTC. The rearrangement joins TRBV7-2 to TRBJ2-7; D remains ambiguous. This CDR3 has 11 amino acids. V was shortened by 5 bases and J by 3 bases, with 5 bases between the two germline ends. Germline assignment: CDR1 SGHTA and CDR2 FQGNSA.

V usage is TRBV5-1 and J usage is TRBJ2-2, with 9 bases identical to TRBD1. J gave up 4 bases and V 0 bases, and 4 bases lay outside the gene matches. Germline CDR1 reads SGHRS; CDR2 reads YFSETQ. The CDR3 is 16 residues long. The CDR3 coding sequence is TGCGCCAGCAGCTTGGCCGGACAGGGGACCACCGGGGAGCTGTTTTTT. Protein: CASSLAGQGTTGELFF. Full variable domain (outside the CDR3, taken from reference TRBV5-1 and TRBJ2-2): KAGVTQTPRYLIKTRGQQVTLSCSPISGHRSVSWYQQTPGQGLQFLFEYFSETQRNKGNFPGRFSGRQFSNSRSEMNVSTLELGDSALYLCASSLAGQGTTGELFFGEGSRLTVL.

In this sample, this clone turned up once. V gene TRBV9 combines with J gene TRBJ2-5; tentatively, D is TRBD1 (6 bases). The germline CDR1 and CDR2 sequences are SGDLS and YYNGEE. The length of the CDR3 is 15 residues. The germline V and J ends were trimmed by 0 bases and 0 bases, with 9 bases remaining between them. CDR3: CASSVGTDNQETQYF. CDR3 coding DNA: TGTGCCAGCAGCGTAGGGACAGACAACCAAGAGACCCAGTACTTC.

This chain links TRBV5-1 with TRBJ2-7; 11 bases align to TRBD2. The germline CDR1 and CDR2 sequences are SGHRS and YFSETQ. This CDR3 is built from 16 residues. V lost 0 bases to trimming and J lost 4 bases; unmatched junction nucleotides: 6. In DNA form, the CDR3 reads TGCGCCAGCAGCTTGGCCGAGGTAGCGGGGGGGTACGAGCAGTACTTC. Translated: CASSLAEVAGGYEQYF. Full variable domain (missing parts from reference TRBV5-1 and TRBJ2-7): KAGVTQTPRYLIKTRGQQVTLSCSPISGHRSVSWYQQTPGQGLQFLFEYFSETQRNKGNFPGRFSGRQFSNSRSEMNVSTLELGDSALYLCASSLAEVAGGYEQYFGPGTRLTVT.

The V gene is TRBV30, the J gene TRBJ1-6, with D possibly TRBD1 on 6 matching bases. The CDR3 length is 15 residues. Per germline, CDR1 GTSNPN and CDR2 SVGIG (reference sequence). The ends were cut back, 0 bases at V and 6 bases at J, with 12 bases in the middle. The DNA for the CDR3 is TGTGCCTGGAGTGTAATGCAGGGGACTAATTCACCCCTCCACTTT. Its translation is CAWSVMQGTNSPLHF.

The rearrangement uses TRBV9 and TRBJ2-3, with TRBD1 identical over 8 bases. Looked up from germline, CDR1 is SGDLS and CDR2 is YYNGEE. The CDR3 runs to 16 residues. The V and J ends lost 0 bases and 4 bases, in that order; junction bases with no gene match: 7. The CDR3 loop is CASSVGRGQGADTQYF. CDR3 DNA: TGTGCCAGCAGCGTAGGGAGAGGACAGGGCGCAGATACGCAGTATTTT.

The genes are TRBV6-1 and TRBJ2-7; tentative D call: TRBD2 (5 bases). The CDR3 is 14 amino acids. V gave up 2 bases and J gave up 4 bases, with 12 bases separating them. Germline CDR1 MNHNS, CDR2 SASEGT. Written as DNA, the CDR3 is TGTGCCAGCAGTGAATATGTGGGAGCATACGAGCAGTACGTC. Its protein is CASSEYVGAYEQYV.

This clone was observed once. The chain links TRBV28 to TRBJ1-2; unclear D gene. The V gene lost 2 bases and the J gene lost 2 bases, with 6 bases spanning the gap. The germline gives CDR1 MDHEN, CDR2 SYDVKM. The CDR3 spans 13 residues. The CDR3 loop is CASSLGFNYGYTF. CDR3 in DNA: TGTGCCAGCAGTTTAGGCTTCAACTATGGCTACACCTTC.

The chain is built from TRBV18 and TRBJ2-2; D perhaps matches TRBD1 (5 bases). CDR3 size: 15 residues. V was clipped by 3 bases and J by 2 bases, with 10 bases between them. Germline CDR1 KGHSH, CDR2 LQKENI. The CDR3 nucleotides read TGTGCCAGCTCACCCACAGGCGATAACACCGGGGAGCTGTTTTTT. This encodes CASSPTGDNTGELFF.

This clone showed up just once. One end of the junction is discordant with germline, which a read error may explain. This sequence joins TRBV7-9 and TRBJ1-5; D gene ambiguous. Germline assignment: CDR1 SEHNR and CDR2 FQNEAQ (reference sequence). The CDR3 consists of 14 residues. CDR3 sequence reads: CSSSSSGVNQPQHF. The CDR3 coding sequence is TGTTCCAGCAGTTCTTCCGGGGTCAATCAGCCCCAGCATTTT.

Of note for this clone: A read error may produce the germline difference seen at one junction end. The chain couples TRBV5-4 to TRBJ1-5; D gene ambiguous. Looked up from germline, CDR1 is SGHNT and CDR2 is YYREEE (reference sequence). This CDR3 spans 13 amino acids. In DNA, the CDR3 is TGTGCCAGCAGCTTGGCCGGGGATCAACCCCAGCATTTT. This gives the protein CASSLAGDQPQHF.

This clone was detected only a few times. V usage is TRBV5-1 and J usage is TRBJ2-1, with a weak D call TRBD1 (6 bases). From germline, CDR1 is SGHRS and CDR2 YFSETQ. Trimming cost V 4 bases and J 8 bases, with 16 bases left between them. The CDR3 length is 14 residues. The CDR3 DNA sequence: TGCGCCAGCAGCCTAGGGATAGGGGGACATGAGCAGTTCTTC. Its translation is CASSLGIGGHEQFF. Together with reference TRBV5-1 and TRBJ2-1, the CDR3 gives the full variable domain: KAGVTQTPRYLIKTRGQQVTLSCSPISGHRSVSWYQQTPGQGLQFLFEYFSETQRNKGNFPGRFSGRQFSNSRSEMNVSTLELGDSALYLCASSLGIGGHEQFFGPGTRLTVL.

The CDR3 nucleotides are TGTGCCAGTAGTATACCGGGCGCCGGGACAGTCTATGGCTACACCTTC. The encoded protein is CASSIPGAGTVYGYTF. V gene TRBV19 combines with J gene TRBJ1-2; TRBD1 aligns across 7 bases. This CDR3 has 16 residues. Trimming removed 2 bases from V and 4 bases from J; junction bases left unmatched: 10. Germline V lookup: CDR1 LNHDA, CDR2 SQIVND (reference sequence).

This chain joins TRBV21-1 and TRBJ2-7; the table's D call of TRBD2 was not tested on the DNA. TRBV21-1 is noted as a pseudogene. CDR3 length: 16 amino acids. CDR3 in DNA: TGTGCCAGCAGCCCCCGTCTAGCGCTTTGTCTCTACGAGCAGTACGTC. It yields the protein CASSPRLALCLYEQYV.

The gene calls are TRBV6-6 and TRBJ1-2; D is ambiguous. CDR3 length equals 13 residues. Germline assignment: CDR1 MNHNY and CDR2 SVGAGI (reference sequence). Trimming removed 7 bases from V and 5 bases from J, with 14 bases in between. The CDR3 DNA reads TGTGCCAGCACCCTTGGCTCTGAATATGGCTACACCTTC. Residues: CASTLGSEYGYTF.

This clone appeared once. J is TRBJ2-7 and V is TRBV2; no clear D. Germline CDR1 SNHLY, CDR2 FYNNEI. V was trimmed by 6 bases and J by 6 bases, leaving 12 bases between them. This CDR3 spans 12 amino acids. DNA for the CDR3: TGTGCCAGCAGGAGGCCGCCCGGCGAGCAGTACTTC. This sequence encodes CASRRPPGEQYF. Variable domain in full (rest from reference TRBV2 and TRBJ2-7): EPEVTQTPSHQVTQMGQEVILRCVPISNHLYFYWYRQILGQKVEFLVSFYNNEISEKSEIFDDQFSVERPDGSNFTLKIRSTKLEDSAMYFCASRRPPGEQYFGPGTRLTVT.